This T cell receptor (beta chain) came from a study of blood T cell repertoires in COVID-19. Study at large: Samples of COVID-19 (acute and convalescent) were obtained from the United States, Italy and Spain. Sources were T cells, B-cell-depleted T cells, or PBMCs; the material itself was cDNA or gDNA.

There are 17 residues in the CDR3. V was cut by 6 bases and J by 6 bases, with 27 bases left in between. Germline V CDR1 and CDR2: MNHEY, SVGEGT. Authors' methods: Scientists estimated how many nucleated cells there were by amplifying reference gene primers. The repertoire was sequenced with immunoSEQ multiplex PCR; TCRdb's copy has only in-frame clones and lacks some. Clone size and V and J calls were adopted from that table, with D and trimming inferred from the DNA. The sample includes some 670,000 clones, 90% of them seen just once. The chain has TRBV6-2 or TRBV6-3 and TRBJ2-7; D is perhaps TRBD2 (6 bases). The source of this sequence is a woman in her late teens or twenties with acute or convalescent COVID-19. Sequenced material: peripheral blood. CDR3 loop: CASSLGDRRVFWGEQYF. The CDR3 DNA is TGTGCCAGCAGCCTAGGCGACCGGAGGGTCTTCTGGGGCGAGCAGTACTTC.